This TCR beta chain stems from a study of T cells in Graves' hyperthyroidism and ophthalmopathy. As for the study in general: Peripheral blood was secured at the point of initial diagnosis, before any treatment. The study's findings and limits: The model anticipated ophthalmopathy a median about six months pre-onset.

The length of the CDR3 is 15 residues. Trimming took off 8 bases at V and 0 bases at J, with 14 bases between the two ends. Germline CDR1 SGHAT, CDR2 FQNNGV. There are many counts of this clonotype. Antigen: not known. Exclusions: uncontrolled infection, other autoimmune disease, pregnancy, lactation. The PBMCs had their origin in approximately 10 ml of fresh peripheral blood. Amplification of TCR beta CDR3 regions was performed using RNA transcripts as template. With the HTBI primer set, the TCR CDR3 went through a first round of RT-PCR. One entry per CDR3 protein results from TCRdb running MiXCR on the multiplex PCR reads. The sample has 400,000 or so distinct CDR3 sequences; roughly 15% are singletons.

This sequence originates from a woman in her twenties or thirties with Graves' ophthalmopathy. The sample taken for sequencing was blood. The V and J genes are TRBV11-2 and TRBJ1-3; possible D gene TRBD1, 5 bases. The CDR3 region has the DNA TGTGCCAGCCTGGGGGAGGCCTTCTCTGGAAACACCATATATTTT. Translating it yields CASLGEAFSGNTIYF.